One and the same sample provided the 9 T cell receptor beta chains below, sequenced in a study of CD8 T cells in Susac syndrome. After extraction with the RNeasy kit, about 0.5 to 1 ug of the RNA was reverse transcribed using random hexamers. TCRdb reprocessed the immunoSEQ multiplex PCR reads via MiXCR and lists one record per CDR3 protein. Here the sample spans around 110,000 distinct CDR3 sequences, around 94% being singletons. The sample was CD8+ T cells from PBMCs. The receptors were gathered from a human donor with Susac syndrome.

The chain couples TRBV9 to TRBJ2-1; D is ambiguous. Trimming pared 0 bases from V and 8 bases from J, leaving 9 bases between. The CDR3 has 13 residues. In germline, CDR1 is SGDLS, CDR2 YYNGEE. The CDR3 sequence is CASSVEGGYEQFF. The DNA of the CDR3 is TGTGCCAGCAGCGTAGAGGGTGGCTATGAGCAGTTCTTC.

The V call is TRBV6-5, the J call TRBJ2-1; TRBD2 agrees at 7 bases. This CDR3 has 14 residues. The ends lost 7 bases at V and 9 bases at J; junction bases unmatched: 12. Germline V gene lookup returns CDR1 MNHEY and CDR2 SVGAGI. The CDR3 DNA reads as TGTGCCAGCATTCCTAGCGGTCAACGGAGTGAGCAGTTCTTC. Its translation is CASIPSGQRSEQFF.

The gene calls are TRBV6-2 or TRBV6-3 and TRBJ2-7, with a weak D call TRBD1 (5 bases). CDR1 and CDR2 (germline): MNHEY, SVGEGT. The V end was cut by 6 bases, the J end by 2 bases, with 14 bases between. The CDR3 has 14 amino acids. The CDR3 is CASRLKGVTYEQYF. The DNA of the CDR3 is TGTGCCAGCAGACTAAAAGGGGTAACCTACGAGCAGTACTTC.

The chain joins TRBV20-1 to TRBJ1-6; unclear D gene. CDR1 is DFQATT and CDR2 is SNEGSKA in the germline V gene (reference sequence). V lost 1 base and J lost 14, with 18 bases in between. The CDR3 runs to 14 residues. This CDR3 is CSARARRTRSSLHF. As DNA, the CDR3 is TGCAGTGCTAGAGCCAGACGGACCAGGTCGTCCCTCCACTTT.

This sequence joins TRBV12-3 or TRBV12-4 and TRBJ2-3; D gene uncertain. The CDR3 contains 13 residues. V was trimmed by 2 bases and J by 4 bases, leaving 7 bases between them. This chain's CDR3 is CASSLTPADTQYF. CDR3 DNA: TGTGCCAGCAGTTTAACCCCCGCAGATACGCAGTATTTT.

The V and J genes are TRBV12-3 or TRBV12-4 and TRBJ2-7; D is unresolved. The CDR3 length is 14 residues. V was trimmed by 5 bases and J by 0 bases, leaving 11 bases between them. DNA of the CDR3: TGTGCCAGCAGTCGAGACACTGCCTCCTACGAGCAGTACTTC. This gives the protein CASSRDTASYEQYF.

The chain is built from TRBV7-6 and TRBJ2-5, with a possible D match to TRBD2 (5 bases). Trimming took off 3 bases at V and 5 bases at J, with 16 bases between the two ends. The CDR3 sequence is 15 residues long. The germline gives CDR1 SGHVS, CDR2 FNYEAQ. The CDR3 region is CASSLTPGGVETQYF. The CDR3 DNA reads as TGTGCCAGCAGCTTGACACCCGGAGGAGTGGAGACCCAGTACTTC.

The chain links TRBV29-1 to TRBJ2-7; D uncertain. The V gene lost 4 bases and the J gene lost 3 bases, with 7 bases spanning the gap. The CDR3 totals 11 residues. Germline CDR1 SQVTM, CDR2 ANQGSEA. Written as DNA, the CDR3 is TGCAGCGTTGTAGAGGACTACGAGCAGTACTTC. This translates into CSVVEDYEQYF.

The V gene is TRBV12-3 or TRBV12-4, the J gene TRBJ2-1; TRBD2 might be the D (6 bases). This CDR3 is built from 12 residues. Trimming left V 6 bases short and J 9 bases short, with 12 bases between. The CDR3 bases are TGTGCCAGCAGCCATGGGGGGAGTGAGCAGTTCTTC. Amino acid sequence: CASSHGGSEQFF.